These T cell receptor beta chains were read from a single sample in a study of regulatory T cells. TCRdb's copy holds only in-frame clones and misses some; the assay was immunoSEQ multiplex PCR. The sample lists roughly 2,300 clones, 75% to 95% occurring once. Sequencing was performed on CD4+ Tregs sorted from blood. These receptor sequences come from a child younger than 18 with CD3G deficiency. CDR3s include the opening cysteine and the closing phenylalanine or tryptophan. D genes are given only for firm matches. A clone size is listed for some rows: how often the clone was seen (once, few, many), or a class if it is expanded.

D	V	J	size	DNA	CDR3
.	TRBV4-1	TRBJ2-2	.	TGCGCCAGCAGCCGGGGTGTTTGGGCCGGGGAGCTGTTTTTT	CASSRGVWAGELFF
.	TRBV6-1	TRBJ1-1	.	TGTGCCAGCAGTGAACAGGGTTTCGAAGCTTTCTTT	CASSEQGFEAFF
TRBD1	TRBV18	TRBJ2-1	.	TGTGCCAGCTCCCCGGGACAGGGGGCCCGCAATGAGCAGTTCTTC	CASSPGQGARNEQFF
.	TRBV28	TRBJ1-5	.	TGTGCCAGCAGTTTAGGGCCCGGGCCAGGAGTTCAGCCCCAGCATTTT	CASSLGPGPGVQPQHF
TRBD1	TRBV6-1	TRBJ1-1	.	TGTGCCAGCAGAAAAACACAGGGGCTTGGTACTGAAGCTTTCTTT	CASRKTQGLGTEAFF
.	TRBV5-1	TRBJ1-1	once	TGCGCCAGCAGAGGCAGCCCGAGGACTGAAGCTTTCTTT	CASRGSPRTEAFF
TRBD2	TRBV5-6	TRBJ2-3	.	TGTGCCAGCAGCTGGACTAGCGGGAGTAGGGGCCCCACAGATACGCAGTATTTT	CASSWTSGSRGPTDTQYF
.	TRBV6-1	TRBJ1-2	.	TGTGCCAGCAGTGAAGGCAGCTATGGCTACACCTTC	CASSEGSYGYTF
.	TRBV6-1	TRBJ1-2	once	TGTGCCAGCAGTGAAGCGTTCGGGGGCGGGTATGGCTACACCTTC	CASSEAFGGGYGYTF
.	TRBV5-1	TRBJ2-7	.	TGCGCCAGCAGCCCGGGACTGACGTCCTACGAGCAGTACTTC	CASSPGLTSYEQYF
.	TRBV7-8	TRBJ2-3	.	TGTGCCAGCAGTAGGGGGGAACGGACAGATACGCAGTATTTT	CASSRGERTDTQYF
.	TRBV28	TRBJ1-6	.	TGTGCCAGCAGTGGGAGGAAGACCCGCCCGGATAATTCACCCCTCCACTTT	CASSGRKTRPDNSPLHF
.	TRBV7-9	TRBJ2-1	.	TGTGCCAGCAGCTTAGGGGCCCCTCAAGCGAGCTCCTACAATGAGCAGTTCTTC	CASSLGAPQASSYNEQFF
.	TRBV5-1	TRBJ1-1	.	TGCGCCAGCAGCTTGGATGGTAGGGGAAACACTGAAGCTTTCTTT	CASSLDGRGNTEAFF
.	TRBV6-6	TRBJ2-2	.	TGTGCCAGCAGTGTTCTAGGGGGGACCGGGGAGCTGTTTTTT	CASSVLGGTGELFF
TRBD2	TRBV5-1	TRBJ2-7	.	TGCGCCAGCAGCGCCGGGACTAGCGGCTACGAGCAGTACTTC	CASSAGTSGYEQYF
TRBD2	TRBV6-1	TRBJ2-7	.	TGTGCCAGCAGTGTCCTAGCGGGGGGCTACGAGCAGTACTTC	CASSVLAGGYEQYF
TRBD1	TRBV19	TRBJ2-1	.	TGTGCCAGTAGTATAGCAGGACAGGTCCACAATGAGCAGTTCTTC	CASSIAGQVHNEQFF
TRBD1	TRBV7-9	TRBJ2-1	.	TGTGCCAGCAGCTCGGACAGGTGGAAAGGGGATGAGCAGTTCTTC	CASSSDRWKGDEQFF
.	TRBV28	TRBJ2-3	.	TGTGCCAGCAGTTTAAGTAGTAGCACAGATACGCAGTATTTT	CASSLSSSTDTQYF
TRBD2	TRBV6-1	TRBJ2-1	.	TGTGCCAGCAGCACCGGGACTAGCGGATACAATGAGCAGTTCTTC	CASSTGTSGYNEQFF
.	TRBV6-1	TRBJ1-4	once	TGTGCCAGCAGTGAAGGGACAAACAATGAAAAACTGTTTTTT	CASSEGTNNEKLFF
.	TRBV7-9	TRBJ1-4	.	TGTGCCAGCAGCTTAGGAGGACAGATTAATGAAAAACTGTTTTTT	CASSLGGQINEKLFF
.	TRBV19	TRBJ2-1	.	TGTGCCAGTAGCAGGGGAGGGTACAATGAGCAGTTCTTC	CASSRGGYNEQFF
.	TRBV5-1	TRBJ1-2	once	TGCGCCAGCAGCTTGGAGGGGTTTACTGGCTACACCTTC	CASSLEGFTGYTF
TRBD1	TRBV7-9	TRBJ2-2	.	TGTGCCAGCAGCCTTCGACAGGGTAAAACCACCGGGGAGCTGTTTTTT	CASSLRQGKTTGELFF
.	TRBV6-1	TRBJ1-1	.	TGTGCCAGCAGTGTCCGGGACGGACTTAAAGCTTTCTTT	CASSVRDGLKAFF
.	TRBV6-1	TRBJ1-2	.	TGTGCCAGCAGTGTCAGGGAGGTCTATGGCTACACCTTC	CASSVREVYGYTF
.	TRBV6-1	TRBJ2-2	few	TGTGCCAGCAGAAATAGCCGGAACACCGGGGAGCTGTTTTTT	CASRNSRNTGELFF
.	TRBV18	TRBJ2-3	.	TGTGCCAGCTCACCCAACCGACCAACAGATACGCAGTATTTT	CASSPNRPTDTQYF
.	TRBV5-1	TRBJ2-6	.	TGCGCCAGCAGCTTGAAGACAGGTGCTGGGGCCAACGTCCTGACTTTC	CASSLKTGAGANVLTF